A selection of T cell receptor beta chains follows, all from one sample in a study of T cell responses to AZD1222 COVID-19 vaccine. TCRdb keeps only in-frame clones here, not all; method: immunoSEQ multiplex PCR. The table shows approximately 130,000 clones, with 85% to 90% occurring only once. Sequences were derived from peripheral blood, sampled on day 0 of AZD1222 vaccination. These receptors were taken from an adult in good health. Both conserved end residues are part of each CDR3. D genes are given only for firm matches. The size field is filled for only some rows; it gives once, few, many or a size class.

cdr3_aa	cdr3_nt	v_call	j_call	d_call	clone_size
CASSGTSGGSYNEQFF	TGTGCCAGCAGCGGGACTAGCGGGGGGTCCTACAATGAGCAGTTCTTC	TRBV9	TRBJ2-1	TRBD2	NA
CASKPRTGGTGELFF	TGTGCCAGTAAACCGAGGACAGGGGGGACCGGGGAGCTGTTTTTT	TRBV19	TRBJ2-2	TRBD1	NA
CASSFSGPQETQYF	TGTGCCAGCAGTTTCAGCGGGCCTCAAGAGACCCAGTACTTC	TRBV27	TRBJ2-5	NA	NA
CASSEGELATDTQYF	TGTGCCAGCAGTGAGGGGGAACTCGCCACAGATACGCAGTATTTT	TRBV2	TRBJ2-3	NA	NA
CASSQGGGGDEQFF	TGTGCCAGCAGCCAAGGTGGGGGGGGCGATGAGCAGTTCTTC	TRBV3-1/TRBV3-2	TRBJ2-1	NA	NA
CASSPAAGELFF	TGTGCCAGCTCACCAGCCGCCGGGGAGCTGTTTTTT	TRBV18	TRBJ2-2	NA	NA
CASSTRGTHMETQYF	TGTGCCAGCAGCACCCGGGGCACCCATATGGAGACCCAGTACTTC	TRBV5-5	TRBJ2-5	NA	NA
CASSSRDRTGANVLTF	TGTGCCAGCAGCTCACGGGACAGGACCGGGGCCAACGTCCTGACTTTC	TRBV13	TRBJ2-6	TRBD1	NA
CASSIEIGSYEQYF	TGTGCCAGCAGCATCGAAATAGGCTCCTACGAGCAGTACTTC	TRBV7-6	TRBJ2-7	NA	once
CASTPRAGWANVLTF	TGTGCCAGCACTCCCCGGGCAGGGTGGGCCAACGTCCTGACTTTC	TRBV6-5	TRBJ2-6	NA	NA
CASRRQGAGYGYTF	TGTGCCAGTAGGCGACAGGGGGCAGGCTATGGCTACACCTTC	TRBV19	TRBJ1-2	TRBD1	NA
CASSYSIGSGAFF	TGTGCCAGCAGTTACTCGATAGGGTCTGGGGCTTTCTTT	TRBV6-5	TRBJ1-1	NA	NA
CASNQGSGQPQHF	TGTGCCAGCAACCAGGGGAGTGGTCAGCCCCAGCATTTT	TRBV12-3/TRBV12-4	TRBJ1-5	NA	NA
CASSLAGTGLSGANVLTF	TGTGCCAGCAGCTTAGCGGGGACAGGGCTCTCTGGGGCCAACGTCCTGACTTTC	TRBV7-6	TRBJ2-6	TRBD1	NA
CASSSPGTGENQPQHF	TGTGCCAGCAGCTCTCCCGGGACAGGGGAGAATCAGCCCCAGCATTTT	TRBV25-1	TRBJ1-5	TRBD1	NA
CASSLQGETQYF	TGTGCCAGCAGTTTACAGGGAGAGACCCAGTACTTC	TRBV12-3/TRBV12-4	TRBJ2-5	NA	NA
CASASQSYGYTF	TGTGCCAGCGCTTCTCAAAGCTATGGCTACACCTTC	TRBV19	TRBJ1-2	NA	NA
CASGPMETQYF	TGTGCCAGCGGTCCGATGGAGACCCAGTACTTC	TRBV2	TRBJ2-5	NA	NA
CSARMDAGQFF	TGCAGTGCTAGAATGGACGCAGGACAGTTCTTC	TRBV20-1	TRBJ2-1	NA	NA
CASSLSQGPVTEAFF	TGTGCCAGCAGTTTATCTCAGGGTCCGGTCACTGAAGCTTTCTTT	TRBV27	TRBJ1-1	NA	NA
CASSQSRGQETQYF	TGTGCCAGCAGCCAAAGCAGGGGGCAAGAGACCCAGTACTTC	TRBV7-3	TRBJ2-5	TRBD1	NA
CASNHLPRGRGSNQPQHF	TGTGCCAGTAATCACCTCCCCCGGGGCCGCGGGAGCAATCAGCCCCAGCATTTT	TRBV19	TRBJ1-5	NA	NA
CASSDLGLAGINEQFF	TGTGCCAGCAGTGATTTAGGACTAGCGGGAATCAATGAGCAGTTCTTC	TRBV6-4	TRBJ2-1	TRBD2	NA
CASSLEGGNYGYTF	TGTGCCAGCAGTTTAGAGGGGGGTAACTATGGCTACACCTTC	TRBV27	TRBJ1-2	NA	NA
CASSLVGTASTIYF	TGCGCCAGCAGCTTGGTCGGGACGGCCAGCACCATATATTTT	TRBV5-1	TRBJ1-3	NA	NA
CAIRELGETQYF	TGTGCCATCAGAGAACTAGGGGAGACCCAGTACTTC	TRBV10-3	TRBJ2-5	NA	NA
CSVEDVRGDGYTF	TGCAGCGTTGAAGATGTACGGGGAGATGGCTACACCTTC	TRBV29-1	TRBJ1-2	NA	once
CASSGVMGTEAFF	TGTGCCAGCAGCGGGGTAATGGGGACTGAAGCTTTCTTT	TRBV5-6	TRBJ1-1	NA	NA
CASSKDRAEAFF	TGTGCCAGCAGTAAGGACAGGGCCGAGGCTTTCTTT	TRBV27	TRBJ1-1	TRBD1	once
CASSFRGGNQPQHF	TGTGCCAGCAGCTTCAGGGGTGGCAATCAGCCCCAGCATTTT	TRBV5-8	TRBJ1-5	NA	NA
CASSFAGGGFGNEKLFF	TGTGCCAGCAGCTTCGCAGGAGGAGGGTTTGGTAATGAAAAACTGTTTTTT	TRBV7-9	TRBJ1-4	NA	NA
CASSGLETQYF	TGTGCCAGCAGTGGTTTAGAGACCCAGTACTTC	TRBV5-4	TRBJ2-5	NA	NA
CASSGTDSYEQYF	TGTGCCAGCAGCGGGACGGACTCCTACGAGCAGTACTTC	TRBV9	TRBJ2-7	NA	NA
CASSLSGTGRGYTF	TGTGCCAGCAGTTTATCTGGGACAGGGCGAGGCTACACCTTC	TRBV27	TRBJ1-2	TRBD1	NA
CASHASGVSTDTQYF	TGCGCCAGCCACGCTAGCGGAGTTAGCACAGATACGCAGTATTTT	TRBV5-1	TRBJ2-3	TRBD2	NA
CASSPGQGDGYTF	TGTGCCAGCTCACCAGGGCAGGGTGATGGCTACACCTTC	TRBV18	TRBJ1-2	NA	NA
CASSLILGPGEKLFF	TGTGCCAGCAGCCTGATTCTGGGCCCCGGAGAAAAACTGTTTTTT	TRBV14	TRBJ1-4	NA	NA
CASSYFRGTEAFF	TGTGCCAGCAGTTACTTCCGCGGGACTGAAGCTTTCTTT	TRBV6-5	TRBJ1-1	NA	NA
CASSFGDWAFF	TGTGCCAGCAGCTTCGGGGATTGGGCTTTCTTT	TRBV5-6	TRBJ1-1	NA	NA
CASSSIWGVGGNEQFF	TGTGCCAGCAGCTCAATATGGGGCGTAGGGGGCAATGAGCAGTTCTTC	TRBV5-6	TRBJ2-1	NA	NA
CASSSYGQGVGYNEQFF	TGTGCCAGCAGCTCCTATGGACAGGGGGTGGGATACAATGAGCAGTTCTTC	TRBV7-3	TRBJ2-1	TRBD1	NA
CASRTSGGGYGYTF	TGTGCCAGCAGGACTTCGGGGGGCGGCTATGGCTACACCTTC	TRBV6-5	TRBJ1-2	NA	NA
CATRPRFPTGDTEAFF	TGTGCCACCAGACCCCGGTTTCCAACAGGGGACACTGAAGCTTTCTTT	TRBV24-1	TRBJ1-1	TRBD1	NA
CASSEGQVLNEKLFF	TGTGCCAGCAGCGAGGGACAGGTCCTTAATGAAAAACTGTTTTTT	TRBV9	TRBJ1-4	TRBD1	NA
CASSFGPSNQPQHF	TGTGCCAGCAGCTTTGGACCGTCCAATCAGCCCCAGCATTTT	TRBV7-2	TRBJ1-5	NA	NA
CASSRTGVAGELFF	TGTGCCAGCAGCCGGACAGGGGTCGCCGGGGAGCTGTTTTTT	TRBV11-2	TRBJ2-2	TRBD1	NA
CASSLARIEQFF	TGTGCCAGCAGCTTAGCGCGCATCGAGCAGTTCTTC	TRBV7-9	TRBJ2-1	NA	NA
CATDGQGAPGGYTF	TGTGCCACCGACGGACAGGGGGCGCCGGGTGGCTACACCTTC	TRBV6-5	TRBJ1-2	TRBD1	NA
CASSIEDWRLRMDTEAFF	TGTGCCAGTAGTATAGAGGATTGGAGGCTCCGTATGGACACTGAAGCTTTCTTT	TRBV19	TRBJ1-1	NA	NA
CASSSTGNEQYF	TGTGCCAGCAGCTCGACAGGGAACGAGCAGTACTTC	TRBV7-6	TRBJ2-7	TRBD1	NA
CASRRTSDYNEQFF	TGTGCCAGCAGACGGACTAGCGATTACAATGAGCAGTTCTTC	TRBV7-2	TRBJ2-1	TRBD2	NA
CASRPGPTGELFF	TGTGCCAGCAGACCGGGACCCACCGGGGAGCTGTTTTTT	TRBV6-5	TRBJ2-2	NA	NA
CATGGTNEKLFF	TGTGCCACCGGGGGGACTAATGAAAAACTGTTTTTT	TRBV15	TRBJ1-4	NA	NA
CASSPGTGFSGNTIYF	TGTGCCAGCAGCCCAGGAACAGGGTTCTCTGGAAACACCATATATTTT	TRBV3-1/TRBV3-2	TRBJ1-3	NA	NA
CAITQDAGSPLHF	TGTGCCATCACCCAGGACGCCGGATCACCCCTCCACTTT	TRBV10-3	TRBJ1-6	NA	NA